This TCR beta chain was observed in a study of blood T cell repertoires in COVID-19. Authors' processing steps: Estimation of nucleated cell counts relied on the amplification of reference gene primers. Data came from immunoSEQ multiplex PCR; TCRdb stores just in-frame clones and leaves some out. V and J calls and clone size follow that table, whereas D and trimming were derived from the DNA. The profile shows under 110,000 clones, 91% of them singletons. The V end lost 3 bases, the J end lost 1 base, and 20 bases lay between the germline ends. This CDR3 spans 18 amino acids. Germline CDR1 MNHEY, CDR2 SMNVEV (reference sequence).

Sequencing was performed on peripheral blood. The source of this sequence is a middle-aged man with acute or convalescent COVID-19. This chain links TRBV27 with TRBJ2-3; D may be TRBD2 (7 bases). The chain's CDR3 is CASSLGAGFTSGTDTQYF. The CDR3 DNA sequence: TGTGCCAGCAGTTTGGGGGCAGGATTCACTAGCGGCACAGATACGCAGTATTTT.